This T cell receptor (beta chain) was sequenced for a study of blood T cell repertoires in COVID-19. Assay used: immunoSEQ multiplex PCR; TCRdb lists only in-frame clones, some missing. The repertoire holds 150,000 to 200,000 clones, with 80% to 90% as singletons. A few counts support this clone. This CDR3 is built from 16 residues. CDR1 and CDR2 (germline): MNHEY, SVGEGT. V trimming: 2 bases; J trimming: 4 bases; junction bases outside the gene matches: 11. Sequenced sample: PBMCs or T cells enriched from blood (not recorded which). The TCR sequence derives from a woman aged 40 to 50 with acute COVID-19. The genes are TRBV6-2 or TRBV6-3 and TRBJ2-7, with 7 nucleotides matching TRBD2. The CDR3: CASSYPRGDLGYEQYF. The CDR3 bases are TGTGCCAGCAGTTACCCCCGGGGGGACCTAGGGTACGAGCAGTACTTC.